A selection of T cell receptor beta chains follows, all from one sample in a study of cytomegalovirus exposure and HLA in healthy donors. Assay: immunoSEQ multiplex PCR; the TCRdb copy retains only in-frame clones and omits some. The sample includes about 130,000 clones, more than 8% seen only once; the top ten take 5% to 6%. Sequencing used PBMCs. These TCRs come from a man in his forties in good health and CMV-seronegative. Both conserved end residues are part of each CDR3. The order of the fields is V gene, D gene, J gene, clone size, CDR3 protein, CDR3 DNA. The D gene is left open where the match is weak. Where a row states a size, it is once, few, many or the class of an expanded clone; other rows omit it.

v_call: TRBV5-6; d_call: NA; j_call: TRBJ2-4; clone_size: NA; cdr3_aa: CASSRGGRENIQYF; cdr3_nt: TGTGCCAGCTCGCGCGGGGGCAGGGAAAACATTCAGTACTTC
v_call: TRBV4-1; d_call: TRBD1; j_call: TRBJ2-5; clone_size: NA; cdr3_aa: CASSQDYAGTGRETQYF; cdr3_nt: TGCGCCAGCAGCCAAGATTATGCCGGGACAGGGAGAGAGACCCAGTACTTC
v_call: TRBV19; d_call: NA; j_call: TRBJ1-5; clone_size: NA; cdr3_aa: CASSRLQGSQPQHF; cdr3_nt: TGTGCCAGTAGTCGTTTACAGGGAAGTCAGCCCCAGCATTTT
v_call: TRBV9; d_call: NA; j_call: TRBJ1-4; clone_size: NA; cdr3_aa: CASSARIATNEKLFF; cdr3_nt: TGTGCCAGCAGCGCTCGTATAGCAACTAATGAAAAACTGTTTTTT
v_call: TRBV19; d_call: TRBD1; j_call: TRBJ1-5; clone_size: few; cdr3_aa: CATNTNQGDQPQHF; cdr3_nt: TGTGCCACTAACACAAACCAGGGGGATCAGCCCCAGCATTTT
v_call: TRBV2; d_call: TRBD1; j_call: TRBJ2-3; clone_size: few; cdr3_aa: CASSRDRGTDTQYF; cdr3_nt: TGTGCCAGCAGTAGGGACAGAGGCACAGATACGCAGTATTTT
v_call: TRBV5-6; d_call: TRBD1; j_call: TRBJ2-3; clone_size: few; cdr3_aa: CASSLRGLSTDTQYF; cdr3_nt: TGTGCCAGCAGCTTGAGGGGGCTCAGCACAGATACGCAGTATTTT
v_call: TRBV5-1; d_call: NA; j_call: TRBJ2-5; clone_size: few; cdr3_aa: CASSPRDIFQETQYF; cdr3_nt: TGCGCCAGCAGCCCCCGGGACATCTTCCAAGAGACCCAGTACTTC
v_call: TRBV2; d_call: NA; j_call: TRBJ2-5; clone_size: few; cdr3_aa: CASSLRGETQYF; cdr3_nt: TGTGCCAGCAGCCTCCGCGGGGAGACCCAGTACTTC
v_call: TRBV7-9; d_call: NA; j_call: TRBJ1-2; clone_size: NA; cdr3_aa: CASSLDLAGAGYTF; cdr3_nt: TGTGCCAGCAGCTTAGATTTGGCAGGGGCAGGCTACACCTTC
v_call: TRBV6-5; d_call: NA; j_call: TRBJ1-1; clone_size: few; cdr3_aa: CASSYRGTTEAFF; cdr3_nt: TGTGCCAGCAGTTATCGGGGTACCACTGAAGCTTTCTTT
v_call: TRBV5-6; d_call: NA; j_call: TRBJ2-7; clone_size: few; cdr3_aa: CASSLGDRSIGQYF; cdr3_nt: TGTGCCAGCAGCTTGGGAGACAGGTCAATAGGGCAGTACTTC
v_call: TRBV7-9; d_call: NA; j_call: TRBJ1-1; clone_size: NA; cdr3_aa: CASSTDGGNTEAFF; cdr3_nt: TGTGCCAGCAGCACCGACGGGGGGAACACTGAAGCTTTCTTT
v_call: TRBV19; d_call: NA; j_call: TRBJ2-3; clone_size: NA; cdr3_aa: CASSIRLASTDTQYF; cdr3_nt: TGTGCCAGTAGTATTAGGTTAGCGAGTACAGATACGCAGTATTTT
v_call: TRBV5-1; d_call: TRBD2; j_call: TRBJ2-5; clone_size: NA; cdr3_aa: CASSLASGGGLYQETQYF; cdr3_nt: TGCGCCAGCAGCTTGGCCTCGGGCGGGGGGTTGTACCAAGAGACCCAGTACTTC
v_call: TRBV19; d_call: TRBD1; j_call: TRBJ1-6; clone_size: NA; cdr3_aa: CASSAGTGQNSPLHF; cdr3_nt: TGTGCCAGTAGTGCCGGGACAGGTCAGAATTCACCCCTCCACTTT
v_call: TRBV5-1; d_call: TRBD1; j_call: TRBJ2-7; clone_size: few; cdr3_aa: CASSRGTGGVYEQYF; cdr3_nt: TGCGCCAGCAGCAGGGGGACAGGGGGCGTCTACGAGCAGTACTTC
v_call: TRBV18; d_call: NA; j_call: TRBJ2-7; clone_size: few; cdr3_aa: CASSPPLRGHEQYF; cdr3_nt: TGTGCCAGCTCACCTCCTTTGCGGGGTCACGAGCAGTACTTC